This T cell receptor beta chain was sequenced during a study of CD8+CD57+ T cells in acquired aplastic anemia (dated by TCRdb to 2016 to 2019). Looking at the study overall: On average, sorted CD4+ and CD8+ cells yielded 2.5 to 3.5 ug of extracted DNA, with a range of 0.2 to 27.4 ug. CD8+CD57+ expansion was defined as frequency above the mean frequency observed in healthy subjects.

Flow cytometry had shown CD8+CD57+ cell expansion in the patients selected for sequencing. Every patient had severe acquired aplastic anemia, diagnosed using the International Study of Aplastic Anemia and Agranulocytosis and Camitta criteria. No patient had received any therapy when blood was sampled. The study deep-sequenced TCR repertoires of sorted CD4+ and CD8+ blood T cells from severe aplastic anemia patients and healthy subjects. Patients were enrolled in the USA under clinicaltrials.gov protocols 00001620, 01623167, 00001397, 00071045, 00081523 and 00961064. Ficoll-Paque density gradient centrifugation was used to isolate peripheral blood mononuclear cells. Before DNA was extracted, CD4+ and CD8+ T cells were sorted using either FACS or magnetic beads. Broad study findings and their caveats: Around 31 CD8+ CDR3 sequences were shared between patients and controls but appeared highly expressed in patients and within their immunodominant clones. Between patients and healthy controls, no significant difference in CD8+ Simpson's diversity was found (P=0.060).

Genomic DNA served as template for TCR beta VDJ combination and CDR3 sequence profiling. An Illumina HiSeq 2000 was used for TCR repertoire sequencing. As for the authors' bioinformatics: TRBV/TRBJ rearrangement plots, CDR3 size and DJ length profiles, and Simpson's diversity index were used to evaluate the repertoires. Whichever DNA sequence was most abundant in the deep sequencing data was defined as the immunodominant clone. CDR3 amino acid sequences were checked for sharing between subjects and were compared against published repertoires and the VDJdb database. Using fastp trimming at Q25 and MiXCR clonotype assembly, TCRdb reanalyzed the public sequencing data and kept in-frame beta chains. CDR3 protein sequences are deduplicated, and each keeps its most common genes and DNA. The V and J calls and clone size come from TCRdb's table, not from the authors' own analysis. In this sample the table shows around 200,000 distinct CDR3 sequences, more than 60% of which occur a single time. The top ten clonotypes cover approximately 40% of the sample.

From its cysteine to its phenylalanine, the CDR3 spans 16 amino acids. The CDR3 DNA has 48 bases and is translated from base 1. CDR1 and CDR2 are drawn from the germline V gene: SGHRS, YFSETQ. V gives up 0 bases and J gives up 3 bases, and the segment between their germline ends measures 16 bases. A remark on this clonotype: What antigen it recognizes has not been identified. No much larger clone exists at a distance of one base, and base qualities are not known.

Source material: sorted CD4+, CD8+, or CD8+CD57+ T cells (not recorded which) from PBMCs. The TCR comes from a human donor with aplastic anemia. The rearrangement combines TRBV5-1 with TRBJ2-7; D gene: possibly TRBD1, on 6 matching bases. The nucleotides read TGCGCCAGCAGCTTGGGGAAGGTGGGGGCGATCTACGAGCAGTACTTC. This is translated as CASSLGKVGAIYEQYF. The variable domain in full, with residues beyond the CDR3 obtained from the reference TRBV5-1 and TRBJ2-7 genes, is KAGVTQTPRYLIKTRGQQVTLSCSPISGHRSVSWYQQTPGQGLQFLFEYFSETQRNKGNFPGRFSGRQFSNSRSEMNVSTLELGDSALYLCASSLGKVGAIYEQYFGPGTRLTVT.